These 15 T cell receptor beta chains came from one sample sequenced in a study of early T cells in non-severe SARS-CoV-2 infection. Each CDR3 protein is one row after TCRdb ran MiXCR on the 5' RACE reads. In the table there are approximately 99,000 distinct CDR3 sequences, 9.5% to 13% of which are singletons. The sample was whole blood. These TCRs come from an adult who was a healthcare worker with PCR-confirmed SARS-CoV-2 infection or an uninfected control (not recorded which).

This clonotype was detected many times. CDR3 coding DNA: TGTGCCAGCAGCCAATACAGGGGGGCCTACAATGAGCAGTTCTTC. Amino acids: CASSQYRGAYNEQFF. V is TRBV14 and J is TRBJ2-1; 8 bases map to TRBD1. The germline V gene has CDR1 SGHDN and CDR2 FVKESK. CDR3 length: 15 amino acids. V dropped 2 bases and J dropped 2; count of bases not matched to a gene: 2. Supplemented by reference TRBV14 and TRBJ2-1, the full variable domain reads EAGVTQFPSHSVIEKGQTVTLRCDPISGHDNLYWYRRVMGKEIKFLLHFVKESKQDESGMPNNRFLAERTGGTYSTLKVQPAELEDSGVYFCASSQYRGAYNEQFFGPGTRLTVL.

This clonotype was recorded many times. The rearrangement uses TRBV12-3 or TRBV12-4 and TRBJ2-7; the D is unclear. V lost 1 base to trimming and J lost 6 bases, with 16 bases between them. The CDR3 has 15 amino acids. CDR3 sequence reads: CASSLGSPAKGEQYF. The CDR3 nucleotides read TGTGCCAGCAGTTTAGGGAGTCCGGCCAAAGGCGAGCAGTACTTC.

This sequence joins TRBV20-1 and TRBJ1-5; weak D call: TRBD1 (6 bases). Germline loops: CDR1 DFQATT, CDR2 SNEGSKA (reference sequence). Trimming took 0 bases from V and 6 from J, leaving 15 bases between them. This CDR3 is built from 15 residues. In nucleotides, the CDR3 is TGCAGTGCTAGAGAAGAATATACGGGGGCTCAGCCCCAGCATTTT. This encodes CSAREEYTGAQPQHF.

This clonotype was detected only a few times. The rearrangement joins TRBV6-5 to TRBJ1-1; 8 nucleotides line up with TRBD1. Unmatched junction bases numbered 7, after V lost 6 bases and J lost 1 base. The germline V gene has CDR1 MNHEY and CDR2 SVGAGI. This CDR3 is 15 amino acids long. CDR3 region: CASSRGQASNTEAFF. CDR3 sequence (DNA): TGTGCCAGCAGCCGGGGACAGGCCTCGAACACTGAAGCTTTCTTT.

A word on this clonotype: Sequence at one end of the junction differs from germline and may be a read error. The rearrangement joins TRBV5-4 to TRBJ2-7; D is perhaps TRBD2 (7 bases). Per germline, CDR1 SGHNT and CDR2 YYREEE (reference sequence). CDR3 size: 13 residues. CDR3 nucleotide sequence: TGTGCCACCAGCACCGGGGGGCGACGCGAGCAGTACTTC. Encoded protein: CATSTGGRREQYF.

Only a few counts were recorded for this clonotype. The V call is TRBV29-1, the J call TRBJ2-2; maybe TRBD1 (5 bases). Trimming shortened V by 4 bases and J by 2 bases, and 11 bases separated the two germline ends. CDR1 is SQVTM, CDR2 ANQGSEA, per germline. CDR3 length: 14 residues. The CDR3: CSVGQTFNTGELFF. CDR3 in DNA: TGCAGCGTTGGACAGACTTTTAACACCGGGGAGCTGTTTTTT.

The sample holds a few counts of this clonotype. The chain is built from TRBV9 and TRBJ2-1, with 15 nucleotides matching TRBD2. Trimming at V came to 4 bases and at J to 9 bases, leaving 5 bases not matched to a gene. CDR3 length: 15 residues. Per the germline V gene, CDR1 is SGDLS and CDR2 is YYNGEE. In DNA, the CDR3 is TGTGCCAGCAGCTCTCCGGGACTAGCGGGAGGTGAGCAGTTCTTC. Translating it yields CASSSPGLAGGEQFF. Drawing the rest from reference TRBV9 and TRBJ2-1, the complete variable domain is DSGVTQTPKHLITATGQRVTLRCSPRSGDLSVYWYQQSLDQGLQFLIQYYNGEERAKGNILERFSAQQFPDLHSELNLSSLELGDSALYFCASSSPGLAGGEQFFGPGTRLTVL.

This clonotype was detected many times. V usage is TRBV5-1 and J usage is TRBJ2-1; 11 bases match TRBD2. Trimming at V came to 0 bases and at J to 9 bases, leaving 8 bases not matched to a gene. Germline CDR1 reads SGHRS; CDR2 reads YFSETQ. The CDR3 has 16 residues. The CDR3 protein is CASSLELAGARSEQFF. The CDR3 DNA reads TGCGCCAGCAGCTTGGAACTAGCGGGGGCCAGGAGTGAGCAGTTCTTC.

This clonotype was observed a handful of times. The J gene is TRBJ2-3, the V gene TRBV20-1; 11 positions match TRBD2. Germline values: CDR1 DFQATT, CDR2 SNEGSKA (reference sequence). CDR3 length equals 16 residues. The trim removed 6 bases at V and 5 bases at J, leaving 13 bases unmatched. CDR3 sequence reads: CSAAGVIAGGGDTQYF. In DNA form, the CDR3 reads TGCAGTGCGGCCGGCGTGATAGCGGGAGGGGGAGATACGCAGTATTTT.

This chain joins TRBV5-1 and TRBJ2-5, with 7 bases that match TRBD2. Per germline, CDR1 SGHRS and CDR2 YFSETQ. V lost 1 base and J lost 0; bases outside the gene matches: 9. The CDR3 has 17 residues. The chain's CDR3 is CASSLTSRLAHQETQYF. DNA of the CDR3: TGCGCCAGCAGCTTGACCTCTAGACTAGCCCACCAAGAGACCCAGTACTTC.

This clonotype was recorded at least ten times. V and J are TRBV11-2 and TRBJ2-5; no clear D. Trimming removed 5 bases at V and 1 base at J, with 14 bases between. CDR3 size: 15 residues. Per germline, CDR1 SGHAT and CDR2 FQNNGV. CDR3 sequence: CASSQAWAIQETQYF. The CDR3 DNA follows: TGTGCCAGCAGCCAAGCATGGGCTATCCAAGAGACCCAGTACTTC.

The sample holds many counts of this clonotype. The chain has TRBV30 and TRBJ2-3; 8 positions agree with TRBD2. V was clipped by 1 base and J by 4 bases; unmatched bases: 13. CDR1 is GTSNPN and CDR2 is SVGIG in the germline V gene (reference sequence). This CDR3 is 17 amino acids long. Written as DNA, the CDR3 is TGTGCCTGGAGTGGGAGCGGGAGTGCCACAAGGCCAGATACGCAGTATTTT. Its translation is CAWSGSGSATRPDTQYF.

V usage is TRBV29-1 and J usage is TRBJ1-1; unclear D gene. Trimming cost V 2 bases and J 1 base, with 8 bases left between them. The CDR3 runs to 13 residues. CDR1 is SQVTM, CDR2 ANQGSEA, per germline. CDR3 amino acids: CSVEYQPNTEAFF. The CDR3 nucleotides are TGCAGCGTTGAATATCAGCCGAACACTGAAGCTTTCTTT.

The chain carries TRBV3-1 and TRBJ2-5; 8 bases line up with TRBD2. With 1 base clipped from V and 4 bases from J, the junction kept 5 bases outside the gene matches. CDR1 is LGHDT and CDR2 is YNNKEL in the germline V gene (reference sequence). The CDR3 contains 15 residues. The CDR3 DNA is TGTGCCAGCAGCCAAGGTTGGCTAGCGGGAGAGACCCAGTACTTC. It encodes CASSQGWLAGETQYF.

V is TRBV5-6 and J is TRBJ1-5; 8 bases are shared with TRBD1. The V and J ends lost 0 bases and 7 bases, in that order; junction bases with no gene match: 9. The CDR3 totals 16 residues. Germline values: CDR1 SGHDT, CDR2 YYEEEE. Written as DNA, the CDR3 is TGTGCCAGCAGCTTGGCGACAGGGGCTTTCGGGCAGCCCCAGCATTTT. The encoded protein is CASSLATGAFGQPQHF. Complete variable domain (other parts from reference TRBV5-6 and TRBJ1-5): DAGVTQSPTHLIKTRGQQVTLRCSPKSGHDTVSWYQQALGQGPQFIFQYYEEEERQRGNFPDRFSGHQFPNYSSELNVNALLLGDSALYLCASSLATGAFGQPQHFGDGTRLSIL.